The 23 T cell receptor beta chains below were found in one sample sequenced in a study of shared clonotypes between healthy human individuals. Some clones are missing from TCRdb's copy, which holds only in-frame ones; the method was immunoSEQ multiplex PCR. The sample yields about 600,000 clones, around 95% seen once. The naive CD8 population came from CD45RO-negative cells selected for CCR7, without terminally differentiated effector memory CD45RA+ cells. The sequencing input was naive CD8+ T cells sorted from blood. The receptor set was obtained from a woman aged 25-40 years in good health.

CDR3 nucleotide sequence: TGCGCCAGCAGCGACAGGGACCCTACAACTGGGGCCAACGTCCTGACTTTC. Amino acid sequence: CASSDRDPTTGANVLTF. The V call is TRBV5-1, the J call TRBJ2-6; 7 bases match TRBD1. CDR1 SGHRS and CDR2 YFSETQ come from the germline V gene. V lost 4 bases and J lost 2; bases outside the gene matches: 9. The CDR3 runs 17 residues.

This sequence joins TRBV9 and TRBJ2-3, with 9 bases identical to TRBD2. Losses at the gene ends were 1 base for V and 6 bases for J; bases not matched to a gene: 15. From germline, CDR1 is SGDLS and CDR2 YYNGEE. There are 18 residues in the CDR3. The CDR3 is CASSVSTSRSGRRDTQYF. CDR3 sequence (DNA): TGTGCCAGCAGCGTATCGACCTCGAGGAGCGGGAGGAGGGATACGCAGTATTTT.

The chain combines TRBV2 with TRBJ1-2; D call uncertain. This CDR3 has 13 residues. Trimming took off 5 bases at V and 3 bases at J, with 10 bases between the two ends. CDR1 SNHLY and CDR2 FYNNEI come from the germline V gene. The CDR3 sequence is CASSFRDYYGYTF. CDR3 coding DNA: TGTGCCAGCAGTTTCCGTGATTACTATGGCTACACCTTC.

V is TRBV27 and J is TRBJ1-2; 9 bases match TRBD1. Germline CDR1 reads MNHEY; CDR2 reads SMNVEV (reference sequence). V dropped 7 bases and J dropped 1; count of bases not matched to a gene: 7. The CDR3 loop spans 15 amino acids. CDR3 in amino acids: CASKPGTGFNYGYTF. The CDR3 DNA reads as TGTGCCAGCAAGCCTGGGACAGGGTTTAACTATGGCTACACCTTC.

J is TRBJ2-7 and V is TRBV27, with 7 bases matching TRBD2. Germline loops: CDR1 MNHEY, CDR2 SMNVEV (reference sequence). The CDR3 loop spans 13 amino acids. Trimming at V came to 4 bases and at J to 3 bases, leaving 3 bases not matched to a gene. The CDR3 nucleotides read TGTGCCAGCAGTTCCCAGCGGGGCTACGAGCAGTACTTC. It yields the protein CASSSQRGYEQYF.

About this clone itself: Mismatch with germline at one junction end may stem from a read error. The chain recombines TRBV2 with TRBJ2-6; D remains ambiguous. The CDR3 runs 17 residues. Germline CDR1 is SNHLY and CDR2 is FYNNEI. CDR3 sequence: CASSDTARDSGANVLTF. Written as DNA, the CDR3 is TGTGCCAGCAGTGATACAGCTCGAGACTCTGGAGCCAACGTCCTGACTTTC.

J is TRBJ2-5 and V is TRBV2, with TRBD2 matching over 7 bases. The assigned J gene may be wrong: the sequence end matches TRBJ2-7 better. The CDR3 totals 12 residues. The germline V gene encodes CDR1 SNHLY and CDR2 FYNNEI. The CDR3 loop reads CASRGEGYEQYF. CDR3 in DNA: TGTGCCAGCAGGGGGGAGGGGTACGAGCAGTACTTC.

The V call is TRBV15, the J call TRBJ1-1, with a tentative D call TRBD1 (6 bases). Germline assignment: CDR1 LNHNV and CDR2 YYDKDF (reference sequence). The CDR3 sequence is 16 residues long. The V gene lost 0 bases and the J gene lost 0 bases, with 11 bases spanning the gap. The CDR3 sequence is CATSRERGGMNTEAFF. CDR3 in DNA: TGTGCCACCAGCAGAGAGAGGGGGGGGATGAACACTGAAGCTTTCTTT.

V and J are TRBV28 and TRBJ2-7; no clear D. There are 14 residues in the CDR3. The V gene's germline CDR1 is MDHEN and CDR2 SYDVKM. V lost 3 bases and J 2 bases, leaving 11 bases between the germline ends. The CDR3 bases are TGTGCCAGCAGTTTGTTCAGGCGACCCTACGAGCAGTACTTC. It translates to CASSLFRRPYEQYF.

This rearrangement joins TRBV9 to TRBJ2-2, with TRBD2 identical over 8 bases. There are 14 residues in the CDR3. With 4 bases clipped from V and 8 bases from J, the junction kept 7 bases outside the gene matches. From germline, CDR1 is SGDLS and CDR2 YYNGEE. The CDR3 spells CASSPGGTRGELFF. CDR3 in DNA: TGTGCCAGCAGCCCGGGAGGGACGCGAGGGGAGCTGTTTTTT.

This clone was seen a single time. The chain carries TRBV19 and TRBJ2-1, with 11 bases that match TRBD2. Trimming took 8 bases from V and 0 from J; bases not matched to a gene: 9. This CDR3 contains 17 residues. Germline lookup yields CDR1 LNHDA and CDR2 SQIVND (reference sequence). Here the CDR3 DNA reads TGTGCCAGTGCCGGGACTAGCGGACGCAGCTCCTACAATGAGCAGTTCTTC. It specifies CASAGTSGRSSYNEQFF.

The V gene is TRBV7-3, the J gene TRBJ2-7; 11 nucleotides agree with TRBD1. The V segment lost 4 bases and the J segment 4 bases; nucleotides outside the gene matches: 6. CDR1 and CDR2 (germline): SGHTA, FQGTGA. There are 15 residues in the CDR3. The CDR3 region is CASSSGQGAGYEQYF. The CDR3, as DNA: TGTGCCAGCAGCTCCGGACAGGGGGCAGGGTACGAGCAGTACTTC.

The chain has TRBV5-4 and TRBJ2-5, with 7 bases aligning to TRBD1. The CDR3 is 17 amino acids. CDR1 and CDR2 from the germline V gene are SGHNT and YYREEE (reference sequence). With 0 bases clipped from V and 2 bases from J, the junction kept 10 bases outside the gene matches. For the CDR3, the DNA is TGTGCCAGCAGCTTGGTCCCCCAAACCAGGGGGCAAGAGACCCAGTACTTC. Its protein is CASSLVPQTRGQETQYF.

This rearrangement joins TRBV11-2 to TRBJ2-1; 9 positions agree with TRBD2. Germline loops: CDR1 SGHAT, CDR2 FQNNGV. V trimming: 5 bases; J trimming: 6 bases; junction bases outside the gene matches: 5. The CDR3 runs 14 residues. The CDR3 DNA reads TGTGCCAGCAGCACGGGACTAGCTGGCAATGAGCAGTTCTTC. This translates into CASSTGLAGNEQFF.

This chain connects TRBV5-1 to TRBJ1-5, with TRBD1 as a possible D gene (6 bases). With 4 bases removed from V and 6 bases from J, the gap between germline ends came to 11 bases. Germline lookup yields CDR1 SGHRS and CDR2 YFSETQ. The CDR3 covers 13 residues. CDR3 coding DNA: TGCGCCAGCAGCACCGAGACAGGTCAGCCCCAGCATTTT. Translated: CASSTETGQPQHF.

CDR3 region: CASSLLAGELNEQFF. For the CDR3, the DNA is TGTGCCAGCAGCCTACTAGCGGGAGAATTGAATGAGCAGTTCTTC. The chain combines TRBV27 with TRBJ2-1; 11 positions agree with TRBD2. V lost 6 bases to trimming and J lost 7 bases; unmatched junction nucleotides: 8. The length of the CDR3 is 15 residues. Germline V CDR1 and CDR2: MNHEY, SMNVEV (reference sequence).

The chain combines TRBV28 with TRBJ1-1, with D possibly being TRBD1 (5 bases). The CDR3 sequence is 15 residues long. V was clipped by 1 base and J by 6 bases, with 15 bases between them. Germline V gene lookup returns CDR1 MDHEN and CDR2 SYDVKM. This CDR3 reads CASSLFLTGDPEAFF. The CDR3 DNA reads TGTGCCAGCAGTTTATTTCTAACGGGGGACCCTGAAGCTTTCTTT.

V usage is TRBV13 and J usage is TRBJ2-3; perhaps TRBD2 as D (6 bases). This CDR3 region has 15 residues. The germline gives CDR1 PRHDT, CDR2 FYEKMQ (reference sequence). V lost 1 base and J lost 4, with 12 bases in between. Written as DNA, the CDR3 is TGTGCCAGCAGCTTAGAGCTAGCGCTTGCAGATACGCAGTATTTT. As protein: CASSLELALADTQYF.

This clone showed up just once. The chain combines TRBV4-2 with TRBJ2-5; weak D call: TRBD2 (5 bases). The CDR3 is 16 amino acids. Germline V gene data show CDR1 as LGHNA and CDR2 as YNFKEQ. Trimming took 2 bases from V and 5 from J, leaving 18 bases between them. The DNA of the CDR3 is TGTGCCAGCAGCCAAAGCGTAGGAGGCCTGATGGAGACCCAGTACTTC. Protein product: CASSQSVGGLMETQYF.

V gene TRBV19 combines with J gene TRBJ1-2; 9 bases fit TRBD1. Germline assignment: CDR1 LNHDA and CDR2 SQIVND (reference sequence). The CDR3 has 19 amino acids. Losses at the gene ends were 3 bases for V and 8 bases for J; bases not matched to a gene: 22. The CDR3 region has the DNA TGTGCCAGTAGTATCACCCCCCTCCCGACGTACACAGGGGGCTGGGGCTACACCTTC. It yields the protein CASSITPLPTYTGGWGYTF.

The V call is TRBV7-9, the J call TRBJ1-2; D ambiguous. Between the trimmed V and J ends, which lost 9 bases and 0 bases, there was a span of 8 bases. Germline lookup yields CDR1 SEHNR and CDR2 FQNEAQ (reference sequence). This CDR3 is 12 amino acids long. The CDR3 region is CASSEANYGYTF. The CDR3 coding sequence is TGTGCCAGTTCTGAAGCTAACTATGGCTACACCTTC.

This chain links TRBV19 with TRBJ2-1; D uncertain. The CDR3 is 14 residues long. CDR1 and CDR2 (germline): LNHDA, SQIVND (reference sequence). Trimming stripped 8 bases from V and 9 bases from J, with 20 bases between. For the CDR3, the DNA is TGTGCCAGTTTGGACCGCAGTGAGACTGGTGAGCAGTTCTTC. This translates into CASLDRSETGEQFF.

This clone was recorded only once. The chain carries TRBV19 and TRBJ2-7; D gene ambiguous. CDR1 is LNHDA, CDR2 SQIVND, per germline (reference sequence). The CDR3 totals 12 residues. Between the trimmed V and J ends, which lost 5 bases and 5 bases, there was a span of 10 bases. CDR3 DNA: TGTGCCAGTAGTCAATGGGCCCACGAGCAGTACTTC. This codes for CASSQWAHEQYF. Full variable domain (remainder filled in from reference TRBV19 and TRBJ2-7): DGGITQSPKYLFRKEGQNVTLSCEQNLNHDAMYWYRQDPGQGLRLIYYSQIVNDFQKGDIAEGYSVSREKKESFPLTVTSAQKNPTAFYLCASSQWAHEQYFGPGTRLTVT.